This T cell receptor beta chain was recovered during a study of cytomegalovirus exposure and HLA in healthy donors. General study findings and limits: A few of the chains that were CMV-associated were confirmed in vitro to be specific for CMV antigens.

60 Vbeta and 13 Jbeta primers were used in PCR. The method was immunoSEQ multiplex PCR; TCRdb's version includes in-frame clones alone and lacks a portion of them. The sample records some 130,000 clones, around three quarters being singletons. Concerning this clone itself: What it binds is unknown.

The source is a male donor in good health and CMV-seropositive. Sequenced sample: PBMCs.

CDR3: CATWTGGAYNSPLHF. The DNA of the CDR3 is TGTGCCACCTGGACAGGGGGGGCCTATAATTCACCCCTCCACTTT. This chain uses TRBV10-3 with TRBJ1-6, with TRBD1 matching 10 bases. The germline V gene has CDR1 ENHRY and CDR2 SYGVKD. The J segment lost 2 bases and the V segment lost 10 bases, leaving 5 bases of the junction unmatched. This CDR3 has 15 amino acids.